This T cell receptor beta chain was recorded in a study of CD8+CD57+ T cells in acquired aplastic anemia. Losses at the gene ends were 10 bases for V and 6 bases for J; bases not matched to a gene: 11. Germline V CDR1 and CDR2: ENHRY, SYGVKD. The CDR3 has 14 amino acids. Genomic DNA served as template for TCR beta VDJ and CDR3 profiling. TCRdb passed the reads through MiXCR, listing each CDR3 protein once. The sample has just over 450,000 distinct CDR3 sequences; roughly a third are singletons. Patients who underwent sequencing had shown CD8+CD57+ cell expansion by flow cytometry. The source material was sorted CD4+, CD8+, or CD8+CD57+ T cells (not recorded which) from PBMCs. This clonotype was sampled from a human donor with aplastic anemia. The chain joins TRBV10-3 to TRBJ1-4; 7 bases line up with TRBD1. The CDR3 sequence: CASSNRGGDEKLFF. The CDR3 nucleotides read TGTGCCAGCAGCAACAGGGGCGGCGATGAAAAACTGTTTTTT.